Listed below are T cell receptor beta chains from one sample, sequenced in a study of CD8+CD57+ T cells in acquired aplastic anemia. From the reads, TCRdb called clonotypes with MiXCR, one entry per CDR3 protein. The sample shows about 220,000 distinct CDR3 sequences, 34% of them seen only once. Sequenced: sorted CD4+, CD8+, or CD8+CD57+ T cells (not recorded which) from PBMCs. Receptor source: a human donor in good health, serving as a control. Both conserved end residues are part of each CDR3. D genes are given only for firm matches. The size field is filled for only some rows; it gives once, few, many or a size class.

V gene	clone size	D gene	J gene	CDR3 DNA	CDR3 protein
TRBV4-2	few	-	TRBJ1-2	TGTGCCAGCAGCCAAGTGACTTGGACTGGTAACTATGGCTACACCTTC	CASSQVTWTGNYGYTF
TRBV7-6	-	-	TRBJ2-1	TGTGCCAGCAGCAGCCTAGCAGATGAGCAGTTCTTC	CASSSLADEQFF
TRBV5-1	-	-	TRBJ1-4	TGCGCCAGCAGCTTGGGACACACAGATGAAAGACTGTTTTTT	CASSLGHTDERLFF
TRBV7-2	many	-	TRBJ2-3	TGTGCCAGCAGCTCCTCGTTATTCACAGATACGCAGTATTTT	CASSSSLFTDTQYF
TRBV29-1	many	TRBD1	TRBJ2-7	TGCAGCGTGAAAAGACCGGGACAGGAGTACGAGCAGTACTTC	CSVKRPGQEYEQYF
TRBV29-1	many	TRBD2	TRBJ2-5	TGCAGCGTGCGACTAGCGGATCAAGAGACCCAGTACTTC	CSVRLADQETQYF
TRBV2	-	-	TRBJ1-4	TGTGCCAGCAGTGGGTACGGGACTGGTAAAGAAAAACTGTTTTTT	CASSGYGTGKEKLFF
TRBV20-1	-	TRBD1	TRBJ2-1	TGCAGCGTTCTGAGAAAGACGACAGGGTGGTTTTTAAATGAGCAGTTCTTC	CSVLRKTTGWFLNEQFF
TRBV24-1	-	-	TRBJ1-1	TGTGCCACCAGTGATTTGGGAACGGCTTTCTTT	CATSDLGTAFF
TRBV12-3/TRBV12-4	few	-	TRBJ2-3	TGTGCCAGCAGCCAAACCCTCCCCGGAGGGCACGGCACAGATACGCAGTATTTT	CASSQTLPGGHGTDTQYF
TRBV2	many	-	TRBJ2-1	TGTGCCAGCAGTGAGCAAGCGGGCCATTACAATGAGCAGTTCTTC	CASSEQAGHYNEQFF
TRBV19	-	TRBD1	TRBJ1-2	TGTGCCAGTGACCAACAGGGGACTAACTATGGCTACACCTTC	CASDQQGTNYGYTF
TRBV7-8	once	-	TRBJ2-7	TGTGCCAGCAGTTCCGGGACCGACCCCTACGAGCAGTACTTC	CASSSGTDPYEQYF